The sample holds a few counts of the clone carrying this T cell receptor (beta chain). Its antigen is unknown. TCRdb itself ran the 5' RACE reads through MiXCR, one entry per CDR3 protein. The data show around 300,000 distinct CDR3 sequences, approximately 19% seen once. This record comes from a study of T-cell memory formation after mild COVID-19. The CDR3 covers 15 residues. CDR1 is SEHNR, CDR2 FQNEAQ, per germline (reference sequence). V trimming: 5 bases; J trimming: 5 bases; junction bases outside the gene matches: 10. General study results and limits: A second wave of clones peaked on day 37, and their SARS-CoV-2 specificity went unconfirmed. There was a balanced CD4/CD8 profile in clones contracting day 15 to 85, and later expanders leaned CD4+.

The V gene is TRBV7-9, the J gene TRBJ2-5; TRBD1 matches at 8 bases. The sample was PBMCs or a T cell subset sorted from them (not recorded which). The TCR originated in a young man who had mild COVID-19 (a few samples of this study predate the infection). Cell type and time point are not known. DNA for the CDR3: TGTGCCAGCAGCCCCGCCAGGGGGCGAAGGGAGACCCAGTACTTC. This gives the protein CASSPARGRRETQYF.